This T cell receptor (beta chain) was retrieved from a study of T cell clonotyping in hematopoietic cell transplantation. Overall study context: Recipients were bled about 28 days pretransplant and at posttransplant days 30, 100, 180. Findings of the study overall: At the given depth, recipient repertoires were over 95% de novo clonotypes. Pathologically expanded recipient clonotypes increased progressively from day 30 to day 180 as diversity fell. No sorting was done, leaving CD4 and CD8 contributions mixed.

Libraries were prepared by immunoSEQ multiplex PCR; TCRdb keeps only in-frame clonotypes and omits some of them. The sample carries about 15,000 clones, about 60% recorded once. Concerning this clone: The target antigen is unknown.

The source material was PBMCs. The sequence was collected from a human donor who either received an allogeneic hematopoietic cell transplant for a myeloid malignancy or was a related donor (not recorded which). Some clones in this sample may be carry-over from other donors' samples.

The CDR3 region is CASSQEAGGFLTQYF. The CDR3 region has the DNA TGCGCCAGCAGCCAAGAGGCGGGGGGGTTTTTGACCCAGTACTTC. The V gene is TRBV4-1, the J gene TRBJ2-5; 9 bases match TRBD2. Looked up from germline, CDR1 is MGHRA and CDR2 is YSYEKL. CDR3 length: 15 amino acids. J gave up 7 bases and V 0 bases, and 6 bases lay outside the gene matches.